Each of the 20 T cell receptor beta chains below was sequenced from the same sample in a study of cytomegalovirus exposure and HLA in healthy donors. 13 Jbeta primers and 60 Vbeta primers were used for the PCR. TCRdb's table, derived via immunoSEQ multiplex PCR, lists solely in-frame clones and lacks some. The data hold about 140,000 clones, with about 80% observed a single time. Sequenced sample: PBMCs. These receptors were collected from a man aged 25 to 45 in good health and CMV-seronegative.

The chain carries TRBV30 and TRBJ1-1; D gene unclear. This CDR3 spans 13 amino acids. The V end was cut by 0 bases, the J end by 1 base, with 6 bases between. Germline V gene lookup returns CDR1 GTSNPN and CDR2 SVGIG (reference sequence). CDR3 DNA: TGTGCCTGGAGTGTAACAGCGAACACTGAAGCTTTCTTT. Translating it yields CAWSVTANTEAFF.

V gene TRBV7-9 combines with J gene TRBJ1-2; weak D call: TRBD1 (6 bases). CDR1 is SEHNR, CDR2 FQNEAQ, per germline (reference sequence). There are 14 residues in the CDR3. V shed 1 base and J shed 7 bases, with 13 bases lying between them. The CDR3 DNA reads TGTGCCAGCAGCTTAGAGGGGGGGCGCGGTGGCTACACCTTC. Translation gives CASSLEGGRGGYTF.

The DNA of the CDR3 is TGTGCCAGCAGTGCTGGAGACAGGAGAACTAACTATGGCTACACCTTC. Translating gives CASSAGDRRTNYGYTF. J is TRBJ1-2 and V is TRBV28, with D possibly being TRBD1 (6 bases). This CDR3 has 16 amino acids. Germline V CDR1 and CDR2: MDHEN, SYDVKM. The germline V and J ends were trimmed by 5 bases and 0 bases, with 16 bases remaining between them.

In nucleotides, the CDR3 is TGCGCCAGCAGCCAAACGGACAGGGATTATTCACCCCTCCACTTT. It specifies CASSQTDRDYSPLHF. This sequence joins TRBV4-1 and TRBJ1-6, with 8 bases identical to TRBD1. Unmatched junction bases numbered 5, after V lost 2 bases and J lost 8 bases. The CDR3 loop spans 15 amino acids. Germline V gene data show CDR1 as MGHRA and CDR2 as YSYEKL.

The chain is built from TRBV5-4 and TRBJ2-4, with 7 bases identical to TRBD1. Germline-derived CDR1 and CDR2 are SGHNT and YYREEE (reference sequence). The CDR3 spans 16 residues. V shed 1 base and J 7 bases; nucleotides not matched to a gene: 11. The CDR3: CASSLNRDSGRNIQYF. CDR3 DNA sequence: TGTGCCAGCAGCTTGAATCGGGACAGCGGAAGGAACATTCAGTACTTC.

This clone was counted a few times. The genes are TRBV5-6 and TRBJ1-1; D is uncertain. Germline-derived CDR1 and CDR2 are SGHDT and YYEEEE. The CDR3 is made up of 12 amino acids. The V gene lost 3 bases and the J gene lost 7 bases, with 10 bases spanning the gap. As DNA, the CDR3 is TGTGCCAGCAGCTCAGTGGCATATGAAGCTTTCTTT. Translation gives CASSSVAYEAFF.

The chain has TRBV28 and TRBJ2-1, with 9 positions matching TRBD2. The CDR3 runs to 14 residues. With 8 bases clipped from V and 5 bases from J, the junction kept 7 bases outside the gene matches. Germline values: CDR1 MDHEN, CDR2 SYDVKM. In DNA, the CDR3 is TGTGCCAGCTTCCGGACTAGCGAGCACAATGAGCAGTTCTTC. It translates to CASFRTSEHNEQFF.

V and J are TRBV4-2 and TRBJ1-2; D is possibly TRBD1 (6 bases). CDR3 length: 15 residues. CDR1 and CDR2 (germline): LGHNA, YNFKEQ. Trimming took 8 bases from V and 1 from J, leaving 17 bases between them. The CDR3 region has the DNA TGTGCCAGCCAGGGGCACGGGGGGGGTAACTATGGCTACACCTTC. This gives the protein CASQGHGGGNYGYTF.

This chain joins TRBV10-1 and TRBJ2-5, with TRBD1 matching 9 bases. The CDR3 sequence is 13 residues long. The germline gives CDR1 WNHNN, CDR2 SYGVQD (reference sequence). Trimming cost V 4 bases and J 5 bases; bases outside gene matches: 2. This CDR3 reads CASSGDRVETQYF. CDR3 sequence (DNA): TGCGCCAGCAGTGGGGACAGGGTTGAGACCCAGTACTTC.

This rearrangement joins TRBV7-9 to TRBJ2-7; D ambiguous. Germline assignment: CDR1 SEHNR and CDR2 FQNEAQ (reference sequence). CDR3 length: 12 amino acids. V was pared by 8 bases and J by 3 bases, with 11 bases between. CDR3 loop: CASGSVFYEQYF. The CDR3 nucleotides read TGTGCCAGCGGCTCAGTTTTCTACGAGCAGTACTTC.

The J gene is TRBJ2-1, the V gene TRBV7-6; TRBD2 agrees at 7 bases. The J segment lost 0 bases and the V segment lost 2 bases, leaving 7 bases of the junction unmatched. CDR1 is SGHVS and CDR2 is FNYEAQ in the germline V gene. The CDR3 has 17 residues. The DNA for the CDR3 is TGTGCCAGCAGCTTATACGGCGGGAGCAGCTCCTACAATGAGCAGTTCTTC. It specifies CASSLYGGSSSYNEQFF. The variable domain in full, completed from reference TRBV7-6 and TRBJ2-1, reads GAGVSQSPRYKVTKRGQDVALRCDPISGHVSLYWYRQALGQGPEFLTYFNYEAQQDKSGLPNDRFSAERPEGSISTLTIQRTEQRDSAMYRCASSLYGGSSSYNEQFFGPGTRLTVL.

This chain connects TRBV19 to TRBJ1-5, with 9 bases that match TRBD1. CDR3 length equals 14 residues. Germline assignment: CDR1 LNHDA and CDR2 SQIVND (reference sequence). With V trimmed by 4 bases and J by 6 bases, 4 bases remained unmatched. The CDR3 region has the DNA TGTGCCAGTAGTACCACAGGGGGCCGTCAGCCCCAGCATTTT. As protein: CASSTTGGRQPQHF.

CDR3 in amino acids: CASSEWASFDPEQFF. The CDR3 region has the DNA TGTGCCAGCAGTGAATGGGCTAGCTTCGATCCTGAGCAGTTCTTC. The rearrangement uses TRBV2 and TRBJ2-1; D perhaps matches TRBD2 (5 bases). The ends were cut back, 2 bases at V and 9 bases at J, with 17 bases in the middle. The germline CDR1 and CDR2 sequences are SNHLY and FYNNEI. This CDR3 has 15 residues.

V gene TRBV6-4 combines with J gene TRBJ2-2, with 9 bases matching TRBD1. V lost 6 bases to trimming and J lost 7 bases; unmatched junction nucleotides: 3. Germline-derived CDR1 and CDR2 are MRHNA and SNTAGT. The CDR3 has 13 residues. In nucleotides, the CDR3 is TGTGCCAGCAGAAACAGGGGGCGCGGGGAGCTGTTTTTT. The encoded protein is CASRNRGRGELFF.

The J gene is TRBJ1-1, the V gene TRBV30; D call uncertain. The germline gives CDR1 GTSNPN, CDR2 SVGIG (reference sequence). Deletions cut 0 bases from V and 4 bases from J, with 15 bases between. This CDR3 contains 15 residues. Here the CDR3 DNA reads TGTGCCTGGAGTGTACTCGGAGGGCTGGGCACTGAAGCTTTCTTT. Translation: CAWSVLGGLGTEAFF.

V is TRBV28 and J is TRBJ1-4; the match to TRBD1 covers 8 bases. V lost 4 bases, J lost 8 bases, and 15 bases stayed unmatched. The CDR3 totals 17 residues. Germline V gene lookup returns CDR1 MDHEN and CDR2 SYDVKM. This CDR3 is CASSSTLYRGETEKLFF. DNA of the CDR3: TGTGCCAGCAGTTCAACTCTATACAGGGGGGAGACGGAAAAACTGTTTTTT.

V is TRBV30 and J is TRBJ2-7; 7 bases are shared with TRBD1. V shed 2 bases and J 2 bases; nucleotides not matched to a gene: 6. The CDR3 length is 14 residues. In germline, CDR1 is GTSNPN, CDR2 SVGIG (reference sequence). CDR3 nucleotide sequence: TGTGCCTGGAGTAGGGACAGAGGAGCCTACGAGCAGTACTTC. This translates into CAWSRDRGAYEQYF.

Here the CDR3 DNA reads TGTGCCAGCAGCACCCCGGGCAATGAGCAGTTCTTC. Protein product: CASSTPGNEQFF. The chain employs TRBV6-5 and TRBJ2-1; no firm D call. V lost 6 bases and J 6 bases, leaving 9 bases between the germline ends. Germline loops: CDR1 MNHEY, CDR2 SVGAGI. The CDR3 runs 12 residues.

V usage is TRBV4-3 and J usage is TRBJ2-5, with a possible D match to TRBD1 (5 bases). The DNA end is more similar to TRBJ2-7, so the J call may be wrong. Germline values: CDR1 LGHNA, CDR2 YSLEER. This CDR3 has 17 amino acids. CDR3 in DNA: TGCGCCAGCAGCCAAGCGGCTGGTAAGGGGCACTTTAACGAGCAGTACTTC. Protein: CASSQAAGKGHFNEQYF.

The chain combines TRBV30 with TRBJ1-2, with TRBD1 as a possible D gene (5 bases). The CDR3 runs to 12 residues. Germline V CDR1 and CDR2: GTSNPN, SVGIG (reference sequence). The V end lost 4 bases, the J end lost 8 bases, and 14 bases lay between the germline ends. The CDR3 protein is CAWTQAPSGYTF. The DNA of the CDR3 is TGTGCCTGGACACAGGCTCCCTCCGGCTACACCTTC.